This T cell receptor beta chain originates from a study of T cells in Graves' hyperthyroidism and ophthalmopathy. Study-wide results and caveats: Appearing also in blood were most of the thyroid clonotypes expanded above 0.001.

No ophthalmopathy progression within 18 months constituted stable Graves' hyperthyroidism. Diagnoses rested on clinical symptoms, serum thyroxine and TRAb, thyroid ultrasound and orbital computed tomography. Authors of the study amplified TCR beta CDR3 regions from RNA transcripts. HTBI primers were used for first-round RT-PCR of the TCR CDR3. TCRdb reprocessed the multiplex PCR reads with MiXCR, giving one entry per CDR3 protein. The table records 350,000 to 400,000 distinct CDR3 sequences, about 15% of them present only once. This clonotype was picked up a small number of times. Its specificity is not known. The CDR3 contains 16 residues. Germline V lookup: CDR1 KGHDR, CDR2 SFDVKD. Trimming took 2 bases from V and 4 from J; bases not matched to a gene: 9.

The chain joins TRBV24-1 to TRBJ1-2; 7 bases match TRBD1. The receptor was isolated from a woman in her thirties with Graves' hyperthyroidism. Sequences were obtained from blood. This CDR3 is CATSDSSTTGAYGYTF. The DNA of the CDR3 is TGTGCCACCAGTGATTCGTCAACTACAGGGGCCTATGGCTACACCTTC.